This TCR beta chain was observed in a study of blood T cell repertoires in COVID-19. On the study more broadly: The analysed material was cDNA or gDNA that came from T cells, B-cell-depleted T cells, or PBMCs.

Per the study methods: Scientists estimated how many nucleated cells there were by amplifying reference gene primers. Using immunoSEQ multiplex PCR, the repertoire was profiled, and TCRdb retains in-frame clones only, with some absent. The V and J calls and clone size were taken over from that table, and D and trimming were inferred from the DNA. The table lists about 170,000 clones, around four fifths of them singletons, with roughly 2% in the top ten. The CDR3 is made up of 19 amino acids. V gave up 4 bases and J gave up 1 base; unmatched junction bases: 14. The sequence derives from a woman older than 75 with acute or convalescent COVID-19. The specimen sequenced was peripheral blood. J is TRBJ2-4 and V is TRBV23-1; TRBD1 matches 9 bases. TRBV23-1 falls under the ORF class, with uncertain function. CDR3 residues: CASSLGTGFFSTAKNIQYF. The CDR3 coding sequence is TGCGCCAGCAGTCTCGGGACAGGGTTTTTTTCCACCGCCAAAAACATTCAGTACTTC.